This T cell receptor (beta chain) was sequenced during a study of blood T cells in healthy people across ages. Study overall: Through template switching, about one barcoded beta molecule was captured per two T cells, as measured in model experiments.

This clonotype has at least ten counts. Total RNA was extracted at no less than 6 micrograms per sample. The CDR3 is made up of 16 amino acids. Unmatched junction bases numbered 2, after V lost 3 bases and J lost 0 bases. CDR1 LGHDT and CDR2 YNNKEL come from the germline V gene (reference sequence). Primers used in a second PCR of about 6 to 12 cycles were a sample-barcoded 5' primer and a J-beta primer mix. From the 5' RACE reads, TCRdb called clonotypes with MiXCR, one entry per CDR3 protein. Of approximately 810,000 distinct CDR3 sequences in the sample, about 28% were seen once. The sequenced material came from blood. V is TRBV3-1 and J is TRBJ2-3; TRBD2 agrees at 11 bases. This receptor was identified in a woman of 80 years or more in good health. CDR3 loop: CASSQVAGGSTDTQYF. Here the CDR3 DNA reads TGTGCCAGCAGCCAGGTAGCGGGGGGGAGCACAGATACGCAGTATTTT.